These 14 T cell receptor beta chains originate from one sample sequenced in a study of T-cell reconstitution after alpha-beta-depleted transplantation in children. As it was prepared, the TCRbeta library received unique molecular identifiers. TCRdb redid the calling of the PCR reads with MiXCR, one entry per CDR3 protein. The sample includes 500,000 or so distinct CDR3 sequences, about 33% of them seen just once. The input for sequencing was PBMCs from the stem cell graft donor, taken from the stem cell graft. These receptors were taken from a human donor who donated a stem cell graft to a child with aplastic anemia.

This clonotype was seen more than once but under ten times. The chain is built from TRBV29-1 and TRBJ2-3; maybe TRBD2 (6 bases). The CDR3 loop spans 12 amino acids. V was cut by 8 bases and J by 5 bases, with 14 bases left in between. Germline V gives CDR1 SQVTM, CDR2 ANQGSEA. CDR3 DNA: TGCAGCCCACGGAAAGCGGGAGATACGCAGTATTTT. It translates to CSPRKAGDTQYF.

The chain joins TRBV27 to TRBJ1-4; 12 bases line up with TRBD1. The length of the CDR3 is 15 residues. The germline V gene encodes CDR1 MNHEY and CDR2 SMNVEV (reference sequence). The J segment lost 8 bases and the V segment lost 2 bases, leaving 3 bases of the junction unmatched. The CDR3 sequence is CASSLGDRGQEKLFF. In DNA, the CDR3 is TGTGCCAGCAGTTTAGGGGACAGGGGGCAAGAAAAACTGTTTTTT. Full variable domain (missing parts from reference TRBV27 and TRBJ1-4): EAQVTQNPRYLITVTGKKLTVTCSQNMNHEYMSWYRQDPGLGLRQIYYSMNVEVTDKGDVPEGYKVSRKEKRNFPLILESPSPNQTSLYFCASSLGDRGQEKLFFGSGTQLSVL.

The chain couples TRBV7-9 to TRBJ2-2; TRBD2 might be the D (5 bases). Germline CDR1 reads SEHNR; CDR2 reads FQNEAQ (reference sequence). Trimming removed 7 bases from V and 7 bases from J, with 16 bases in between. This CDR3 spans 14 amino acids. The CDR3 sequence: CASTARGLRGELFF. CDR3 coding DNA: TGTGCCAGCACGGCCAGAGGGTTACGCGGGGAGCTGTTTTTT.

In this sample, this clonotype turned up a few times. The chain couples TRBV4-3 to TRBJ2-1, with 9 bases that match TRBD2. Germline V lookup: CDR1 LGHNA, CDR2 YSLEER. The CDR3 has 17 residues. The V gene end was trimmed by 0 bases and the J gene end by 0 bases; junction bases not matched to a gene: 3. The CDR3 sequence: CASSQERLADSYNEQFF. CDR3 nucleotides: TGCGCCAGCAGCCAAGAGAGACTAGCGGACTCCTACAATGAGCAGTTCTTC.

The V call is TRBV5-1, the J call TRBJ2-1, with D tentatively TRBD1 (5 bases). The germline CDR1 and CDR2 sequences are SGHRS and YFSETQ. V lost 3 bases and J lost 3, with 13 bases in between. The CDR3 has 15 amino acids. As DNA, the CDR3 is TGCGCCAGCAGCTCGGCAGGGAATAACTACAATGAGCAGTTCTTC. Translated, it gives CASSSAGNNYNEQFF.

This clonotype has ten or more counts. The rearrangement joins TRBV5-1 to TRBJ2-7, with 9 positions matching TRBD2. Germline assignment: CDR1 SGHRS and CDR2 YFSETQ. The CDR3 runs to 16 residues. V dropped 3 bases and J dropped 4; count of bases not matched to a gene: 11. CDR3 loop: CASSSTGGRARYEQYF. Written as DNA, the CDR3 is TGCGCCAGCAGCTCGACCGGCGGGAGGGCAAGGTACGAGCAGTACTTC. The entire variable domain, with the rest obtained from reference TRBV5-1 and TRBJ2-7, is as follows: KAGVTQTPRYLIKTRGQQVTLSCSPISGHRSVSWYQQTPGQGLQFLFEYFSETQRNKGNFPGRFSGRQFSNSRSEMNVSTLELGDSALYLCASSSTGGRARYEQYFGPGTRLTVT.

V usage is TRBV19 and J usage is TRBJ1-2; 8 positions match TRBD1. Looked up from germline, CDR1 is LNHDA and CDR2 is SQIVND (reference sequence). The CDR3 runs 14 residues. V shed 3 bases, J shed 3 bases, and the junction held 3 bases outside the gene matches. In DNA form, the CDR3 reads TGTGCCAGTAGTATCGACAGGGGTCACTATGGCTACACCTTC. Translated: CASSIDRGHYGYTF.

This chain connects TRBV24-1 to TRBJ2-1, with D tentatively TRBD2 (6 bases). Between the trimmed V and J ends, which lost 1 base and 5 bases, there was a span of 14 bases. This CDR3 contains 16 residues. Germline CDR1 and CDR2: KGHDR and SFDVKD. The CDR3 reads CATSDFSREKDNEQFF. DNA for the CDR3: TGTGCCACCAGTGATTTTTCCCGGGAGAAGGACAATGAGCAGTTCTTC.

This clonotype was counted a few times. This chain joins TRBV9 and TRBJ2-1; 8 bases line up with TRBD2. V dropped 6 bases and J dropped 5; count of bases not matched to a gene: 13. Per the germline V gene, CDR1 is SGDLS and CDR2 is YYNGEE. There are 16 residues in the CDR3. CDR3 sequence: CASNSERGRPNNEQFF. CDR3 DNA: TGTGCCAGCAACTCGGAGCGGGGGCGACCGAACAATGAGCAGTTCTTC.

This clonotype has more than one count but fewer than ten. The gene calls are TRBV7-8 and TRBJ2-2; the D gene could be TRBD1 or TRBD2 (8 bases each). In germline, CDR1 is SGHVS, CDR2 FQNEAQ. V dropped 5 bases and J dropped 4 bases, with 23 bases sitting between them. The CDR3 spans 18 residues. DNA of the CDR3: TGTGCCAGCAGCCCCCGGGGGGGACAGGCTTGGAGCACCGGGGAGCTGTTTTTT. Protein: CASSPRGGQAWSTGELFF.

The CDR3 protein is CARGGVYEQYV. Here the CDR3 DNA reads TGTGCCAGAGGAGGGGTTTACGAGCAGTACGTC. This rearrangement joins TRBV19 to TRBJ2-7, with TRBD2 as a possible D gene (6 bases). V was trimmed by 9 bases and J by 4 bases, leaving 10 bases between them. The V gene's germline CDR1 is LNHDA and CDR2 SQIVND (reference sequence). This CDR3 contains 11 residues.

The rearrangement uses TRBV7-9 and TRBJ2-7; 7 positions match TRBD1. CDR3 size: 12 residues. J lost 5 bases, V lost 6 bases, and 4 bases had no gene match. Germline V gene lookup returns CDR1 SEHNR and CDR2 FQNEAQ (reference sequence). In DNA form, the CDR3 reads TGTGCCAGCAGTGACAGGGACCACGAGCAGTACTTC. Translating gives CASSDRDHEQYF.

This clonotype has just a few counts. J is TRBJ2-1 and V is TRBV18, with TRBD1 matching 9 bases. CDR1 and CDR2 (germline): KGHSH, LQKENI. J was trimmed by 3 bases and V by 4 bases; bases with no gene match: 10. The length of the CDR3 is 17 residues. CDR3 loop: CASSQTTGGKIYNEQFF. CDR3 in DNA: TGTGCCAGCTCACAAACGACAGGGGGTAAAATCTACAATGAGCAGTTCTTC.

The chain joins TRBV5-5 to TRBJ1-5; D uncertain. V lost 4 bases and J lost 8, with 16 bases in between. Germline-derived CDR1 and CDR2 are SGHKS and YYEKEE (reference sequence). The CDR3 has 14 amino acids. The CDR3 loop reads CASSQDGRKEPQHF. CDR3 DNA sequence: TGTGCCAGCAGCCAGGACGGACGGAAGGAGCCCCAGCATTTT.